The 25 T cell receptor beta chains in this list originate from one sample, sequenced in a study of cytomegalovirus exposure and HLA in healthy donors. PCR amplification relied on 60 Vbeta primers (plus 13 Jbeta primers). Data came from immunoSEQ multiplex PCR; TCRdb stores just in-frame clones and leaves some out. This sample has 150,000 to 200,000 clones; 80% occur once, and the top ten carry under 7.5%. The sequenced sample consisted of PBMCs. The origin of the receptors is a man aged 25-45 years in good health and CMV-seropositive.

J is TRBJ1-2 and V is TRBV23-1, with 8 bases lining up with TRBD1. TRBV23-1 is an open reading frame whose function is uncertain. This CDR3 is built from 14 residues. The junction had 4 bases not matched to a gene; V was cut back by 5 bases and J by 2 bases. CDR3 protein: CASSGRQGNYGYTF. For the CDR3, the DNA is TGCGCCAGCAGTGGGCGACAGGGGAACTATGGCTACACCTTC.

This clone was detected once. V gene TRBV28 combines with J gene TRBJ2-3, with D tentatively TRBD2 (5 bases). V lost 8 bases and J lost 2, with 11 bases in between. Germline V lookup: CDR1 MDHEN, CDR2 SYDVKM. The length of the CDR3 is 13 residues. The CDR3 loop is CASGSGPTDTQYF. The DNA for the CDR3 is TGTGCCAGCGGGAGCGGACCCACAGATACGCAGTATTTT.

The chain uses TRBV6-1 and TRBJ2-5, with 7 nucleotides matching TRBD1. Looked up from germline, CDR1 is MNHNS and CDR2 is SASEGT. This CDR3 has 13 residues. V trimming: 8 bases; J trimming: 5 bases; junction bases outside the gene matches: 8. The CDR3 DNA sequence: TGTGCCAGCGCAGGGGGTTTCGGGGAGACCCAGTACTTC. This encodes CASAGGFGETQYF.

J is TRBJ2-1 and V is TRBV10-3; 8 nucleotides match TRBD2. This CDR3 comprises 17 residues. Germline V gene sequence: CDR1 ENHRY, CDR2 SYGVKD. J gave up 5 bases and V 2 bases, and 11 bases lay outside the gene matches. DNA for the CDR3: TGTGCCATCAGTGAGCCCGCCGGGTTAGCGGGACACAATGAGCAGTTCTTC. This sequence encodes CAISEPAGLAGHNEQFF.

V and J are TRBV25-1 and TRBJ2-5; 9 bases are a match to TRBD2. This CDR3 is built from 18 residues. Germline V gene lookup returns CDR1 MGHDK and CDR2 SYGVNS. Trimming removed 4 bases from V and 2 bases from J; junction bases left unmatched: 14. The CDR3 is CASSAASVSSGRQETQYF. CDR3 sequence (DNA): TGTGCCAGCAGTGCAGCATCCGTATCCAGCGGGAGGCAAGAGACCCAGTACTTC.

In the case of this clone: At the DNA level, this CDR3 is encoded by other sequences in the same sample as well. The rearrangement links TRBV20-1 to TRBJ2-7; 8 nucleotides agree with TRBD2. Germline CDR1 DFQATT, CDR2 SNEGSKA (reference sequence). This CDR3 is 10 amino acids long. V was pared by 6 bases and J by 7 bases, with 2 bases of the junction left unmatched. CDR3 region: CSAGTREQYF. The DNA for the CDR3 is TGCAGTGCAGGGACTAGGGAGCAGTACTTC.

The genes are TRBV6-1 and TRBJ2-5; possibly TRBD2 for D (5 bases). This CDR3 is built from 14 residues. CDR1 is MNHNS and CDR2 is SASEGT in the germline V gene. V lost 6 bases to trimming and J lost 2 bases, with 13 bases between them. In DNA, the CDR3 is TGTGCCAGCAGCACTATAGGACTTCAAGAGACCCAGTACTTC. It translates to CASSTIGLQETQYF.

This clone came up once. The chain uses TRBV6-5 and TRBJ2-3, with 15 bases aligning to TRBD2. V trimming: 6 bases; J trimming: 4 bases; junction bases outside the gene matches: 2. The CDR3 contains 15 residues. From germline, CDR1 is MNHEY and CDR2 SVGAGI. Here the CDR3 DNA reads TGTGCCAGCAGGGGACTAGCGGGAGGCCCAGATACGCAGTATTTT. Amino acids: CASRGLAGGPDTQYF.

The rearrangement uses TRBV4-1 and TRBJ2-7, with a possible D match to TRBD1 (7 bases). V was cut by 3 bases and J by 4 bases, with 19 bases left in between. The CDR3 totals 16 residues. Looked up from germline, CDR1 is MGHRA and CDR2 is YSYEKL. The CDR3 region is CASSQTQGGRPYEQYF. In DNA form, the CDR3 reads TGCGCCAGCAGCCAGACGCAGGGGGGCCGCCCGTACGAGCAGTACTTC.

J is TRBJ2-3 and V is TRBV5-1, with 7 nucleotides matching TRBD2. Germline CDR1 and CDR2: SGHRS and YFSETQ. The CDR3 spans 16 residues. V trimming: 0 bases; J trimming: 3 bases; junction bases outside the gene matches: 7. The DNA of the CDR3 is TGCGCCAGCAGCTTGGCTTTGTTAGCGGGTACAGATACGCAGTATTTT. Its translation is CASSLALLAGTDTQYF.

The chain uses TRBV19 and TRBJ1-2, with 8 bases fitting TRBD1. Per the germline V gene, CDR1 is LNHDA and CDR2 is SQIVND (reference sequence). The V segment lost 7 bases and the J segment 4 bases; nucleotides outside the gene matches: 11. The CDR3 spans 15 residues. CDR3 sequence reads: CASNPGQAILYGYTF. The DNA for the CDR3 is TGTGCCAGTAACCCGGGACAGGCGATTCTCTATGGCTACACCTTC.

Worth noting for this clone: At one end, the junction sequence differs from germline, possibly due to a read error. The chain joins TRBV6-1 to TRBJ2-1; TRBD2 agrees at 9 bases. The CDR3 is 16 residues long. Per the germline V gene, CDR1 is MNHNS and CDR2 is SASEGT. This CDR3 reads CASSGYGGRAVNEQFF. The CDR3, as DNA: TGTGCCAGTAGTGGGTATGGCGGGAGGGCCGTAAATGAGCAGTTCTTC.

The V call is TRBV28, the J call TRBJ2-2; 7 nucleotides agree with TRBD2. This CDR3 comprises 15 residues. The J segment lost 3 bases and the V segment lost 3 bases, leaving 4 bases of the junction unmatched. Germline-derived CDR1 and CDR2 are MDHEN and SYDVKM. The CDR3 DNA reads TGTGCCAGCAGTTTGCGGGGGACCTACACCGGGGAGCTGTTTTTT. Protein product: CASSLRGTYTGELFF. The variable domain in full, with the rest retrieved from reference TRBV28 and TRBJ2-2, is DVKVTQSSRYLVKRTGEKVFLECVQDMDHENMFWYRQDPGLGLRLIYFSYDVKMKEKGDIPEGYSVSREKKERFSLILESASTNQTSMYLCASSLRGTYTGELFFGEGSRLTVL.

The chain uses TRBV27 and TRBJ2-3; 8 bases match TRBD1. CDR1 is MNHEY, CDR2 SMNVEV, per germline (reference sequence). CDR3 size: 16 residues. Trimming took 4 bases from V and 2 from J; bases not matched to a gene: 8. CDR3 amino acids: CASSSTGTGFTDTQYF. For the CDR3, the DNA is TGTGCCAGCAGTTCAACCGGGACAGGATTCACAGATACGCAGTATTTT.

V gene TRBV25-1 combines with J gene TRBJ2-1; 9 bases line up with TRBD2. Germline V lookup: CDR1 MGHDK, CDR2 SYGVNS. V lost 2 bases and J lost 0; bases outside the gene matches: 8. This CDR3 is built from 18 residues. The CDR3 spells CASSEVGGGRDSYNEQFF. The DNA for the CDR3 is TGTGCCAGCAGTGAAGTAGGGGGCGGGAGGGACTCCTACAATGAGCAGTTCTTC.

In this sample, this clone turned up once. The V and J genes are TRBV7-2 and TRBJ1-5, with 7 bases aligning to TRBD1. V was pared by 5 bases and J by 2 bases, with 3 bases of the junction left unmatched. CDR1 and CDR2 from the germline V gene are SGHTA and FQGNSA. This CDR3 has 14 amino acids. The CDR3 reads CASSDDRGNQPQHF. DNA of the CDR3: TGTGCCAGCAGCGATGACAGGGGCAATCAGCCCCAGCATTTT.

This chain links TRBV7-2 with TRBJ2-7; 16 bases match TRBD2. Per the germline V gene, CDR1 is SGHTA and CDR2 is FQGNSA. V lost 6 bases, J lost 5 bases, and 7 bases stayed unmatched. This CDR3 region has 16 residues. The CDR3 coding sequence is TGTGCCAGCAGTAAGGGACTAGCGGGAGGGCGAGACGAGCAGTACTTC. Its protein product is CASSKGLAGGRDEQYF.

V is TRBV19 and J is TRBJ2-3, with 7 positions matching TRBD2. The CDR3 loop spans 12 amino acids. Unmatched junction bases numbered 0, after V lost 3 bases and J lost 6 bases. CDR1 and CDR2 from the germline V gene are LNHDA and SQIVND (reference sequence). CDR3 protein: CASSMGGDTQYF. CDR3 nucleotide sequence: TGTGCCAGTAGTATGGGAGGGGATACGCAGTATTTT.

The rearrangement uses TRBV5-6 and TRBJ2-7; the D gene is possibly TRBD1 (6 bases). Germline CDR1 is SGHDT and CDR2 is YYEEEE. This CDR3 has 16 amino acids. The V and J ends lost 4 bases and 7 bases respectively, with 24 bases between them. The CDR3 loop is CASSLGTRSLLWEQYF. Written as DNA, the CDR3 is TGTGCCAGCAGCCTCGGGACAAGGAGCCTACTGTGGGAGCAGTACTTC.

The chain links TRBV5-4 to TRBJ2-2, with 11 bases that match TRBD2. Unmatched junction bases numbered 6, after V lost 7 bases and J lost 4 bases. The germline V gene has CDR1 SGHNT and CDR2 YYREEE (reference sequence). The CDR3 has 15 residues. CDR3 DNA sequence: TGTGCCAGCGGCATAGCGGGGGGGCCCACCGGGGAGCTGTTTTTT. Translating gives CASGIAGGPTGELFF. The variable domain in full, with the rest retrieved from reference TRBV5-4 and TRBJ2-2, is ETGVTQSPTHLIKTRGQQVTLRCSSQSGHNTVSWYQQALGQGPQFIFQYYREEENGRGNFPPRFSGLQFPNYSSELNVNALELDDSALYLCASGIAGGPTGELFFGEGSRLTVL.

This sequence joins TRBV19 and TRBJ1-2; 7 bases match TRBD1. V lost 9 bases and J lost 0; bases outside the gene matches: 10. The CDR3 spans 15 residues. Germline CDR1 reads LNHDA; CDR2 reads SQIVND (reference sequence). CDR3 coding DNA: TGTGCCAGCCATACAGGGGCCCGAGCTAACTATGGCTACACCTTC. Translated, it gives CASHTGARANYGYTF.

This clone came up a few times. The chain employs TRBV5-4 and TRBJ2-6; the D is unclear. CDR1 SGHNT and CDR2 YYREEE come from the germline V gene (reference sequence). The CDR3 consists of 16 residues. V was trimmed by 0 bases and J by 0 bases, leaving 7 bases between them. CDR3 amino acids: CASSLVLDSGANVLTF. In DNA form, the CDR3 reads TGTGCCAGCAGCTTGGTCCTAGACTCTGGGGCCAACGTCCTGACTTTC. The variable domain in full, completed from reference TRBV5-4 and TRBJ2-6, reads ETGVTQSPTHLIKTRGQQVTLRCSSQSGHNTVSWYQQALGQGPQFIFQYYREEENGRGNFPPRFSGLQFPNYSSELNVNALELDDSALYLCASSLVLDSGANVLTFGAGSRLTVL.

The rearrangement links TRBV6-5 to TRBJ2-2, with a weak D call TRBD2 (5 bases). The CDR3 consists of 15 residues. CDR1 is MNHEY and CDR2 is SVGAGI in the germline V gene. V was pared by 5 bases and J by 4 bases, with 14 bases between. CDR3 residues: CASSRALGSTGELFF. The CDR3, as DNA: TGTGCCAGCAGTCGGGCATTAGGGAGCACCGGGGAGCTGTTTTTT.

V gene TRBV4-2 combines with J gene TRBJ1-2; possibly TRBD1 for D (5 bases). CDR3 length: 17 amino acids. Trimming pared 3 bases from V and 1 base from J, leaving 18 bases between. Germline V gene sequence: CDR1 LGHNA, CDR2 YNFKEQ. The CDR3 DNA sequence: TGTGCCAGCAGCCATTCCACCCAAATGGGACTTAACTATGGCTACACCTTC. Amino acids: CASSHSTQMGLNYGYTF.

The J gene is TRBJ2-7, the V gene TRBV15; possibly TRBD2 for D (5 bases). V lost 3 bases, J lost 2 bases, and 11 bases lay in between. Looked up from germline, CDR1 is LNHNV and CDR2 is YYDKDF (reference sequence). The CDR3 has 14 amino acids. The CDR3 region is CATSSHRGPYEQYF. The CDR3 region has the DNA TGTGCCACCAGCAGCCACAGAGGGCCCTACGAGCAGTACTTC. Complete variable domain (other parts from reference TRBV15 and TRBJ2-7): DAMVIQNPRYQVTQFGKPVTLSCSQTLNHNVMYWYQQKSSQAPKLLFHYYDKDFNNEADTPDNFQSRRPNTSFCFLDIRSPGLGDTAMYLCATSSHRGPYEQYFGPGTRLTVT.